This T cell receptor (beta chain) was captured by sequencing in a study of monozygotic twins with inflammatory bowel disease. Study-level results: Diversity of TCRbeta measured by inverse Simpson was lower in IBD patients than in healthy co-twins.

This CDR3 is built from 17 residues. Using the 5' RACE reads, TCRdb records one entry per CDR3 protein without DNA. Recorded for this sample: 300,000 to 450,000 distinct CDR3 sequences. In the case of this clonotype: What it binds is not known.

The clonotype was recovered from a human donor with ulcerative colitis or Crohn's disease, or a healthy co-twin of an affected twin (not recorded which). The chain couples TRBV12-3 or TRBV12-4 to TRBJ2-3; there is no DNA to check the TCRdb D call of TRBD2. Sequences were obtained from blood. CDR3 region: CASSRLAGGPSTDTQYF.